This T cell receptor (beta chain) appears in the sequencing data of a study of cytomegalovirus exposure and HLA in healthy donors. Primers: 60 Vbeta forward and 13 Jbeta reverse. The repertoire was sequenced with immunoSEQ multiplex PCR; TCRdb's copy has only in-frame clones and lacks some. The table has about 200,000 clones, 80% to 90% seen once. The CDR3 runs 17 residues. Germline V gene lookup returns CDR1 MNHNS and CDR2 SASEGT. V lost 2 bases and J lost 7, with 21 bases in between. The chain couples TRBV6-1 to TRBJ2-4, with a tentative D call TRBD1 (6 bases). The sequence was collected from a man younger than 45 in good health and CMV-seronegative. The sequencing sample was made of PBMCs. The CDR3 sequence: CASSESRGSGWANIQYF. The CDR3, as DNA: TGTGCCAGCAGTGAAAGTAGGGGGTCAGGGTGGGCGAACATTCAGTACTTC.